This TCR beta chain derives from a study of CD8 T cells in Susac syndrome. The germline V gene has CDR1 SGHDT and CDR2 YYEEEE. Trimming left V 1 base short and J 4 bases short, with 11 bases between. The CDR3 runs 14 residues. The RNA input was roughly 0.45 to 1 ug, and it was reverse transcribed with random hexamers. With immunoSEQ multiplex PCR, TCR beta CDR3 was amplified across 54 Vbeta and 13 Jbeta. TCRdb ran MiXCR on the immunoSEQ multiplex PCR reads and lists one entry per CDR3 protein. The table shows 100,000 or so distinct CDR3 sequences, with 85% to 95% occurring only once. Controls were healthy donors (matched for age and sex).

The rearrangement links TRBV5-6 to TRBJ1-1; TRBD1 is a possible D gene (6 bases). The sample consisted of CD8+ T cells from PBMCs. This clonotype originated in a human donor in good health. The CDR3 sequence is CASSLSTGSTEAFF. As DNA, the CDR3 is TGTGCCAGCAGCTTGAGTACAGGGAGCACTGAAGCTTTCTTT.